This T cell receptor (beta chain) was identified during a study of blood T cell repertoires in COVID-19. About the research overall: The study drew acute and convalescent COVID-19 samples from the United States, Italy and Spain.

The repertoire was sequenced with immunoSEQ multiplex PCR; TCRdb's copy has only in-frame clones and lacks some. This table holds about 230,000 clones, about nine tenths found once. V dropped 5 bases and J dropped 6 bases, with 13 bases sitting between them. The CDR3 extends over 13 amino acids. This TCR derives from a man aged 45-60 years with COVID-19, enrolled during active disease. Sequences were obtained from peripheral blood. The chain uses TRBV12-3 or TRBV12-4 and TRBJ1-2; perhaps TRBD1 as D (6 bases). The CDR3 coding sequence is TGTGCCAGCAGTCGCCCGGGACAACATGGCTACACCTTC. Encoded protein: CASSRPGQHGYTF.